This TCR beta chain was captured by sequencing in a study of monozygotic twins with inflammatory bowel disease. In preparing each TCR library, approximately 3,500 ng of total RNA was used. After re-calling the 5' RACE reads, TCRdb lists one entry per CDR3 protein, DNA absent. The table gives fewer than 450,000 distinct CDR3 sequences; the top ten clones make up 2% to 3% of it. Findings of the study overall: Immunosuppressive treatments differing between patients may have added repertoire variability.

Details on this clonotype: Its antigen is as yet unknown.

Donors gave over 2 ml of blood apiece. Whole blood that had not undergone T cell sorting provided the isolated total RNA. The CDR3 spans 19 residues. CDR1 LGHNA and CDR2 YSLEER come from the germline V gene. Material for sequencing was blood. The chain couples TRBV4-3 to TRBJ1-5; TCRdb picks TRBD1, but there is no DNA to check that call. The TCR was taken from a human donor with ulcerative colitis or Crohn's disease, or a healthy co-twin of an affected twin (not recorded which). The CDR3 reads CASSQDLRTGMGFGQPQHF.